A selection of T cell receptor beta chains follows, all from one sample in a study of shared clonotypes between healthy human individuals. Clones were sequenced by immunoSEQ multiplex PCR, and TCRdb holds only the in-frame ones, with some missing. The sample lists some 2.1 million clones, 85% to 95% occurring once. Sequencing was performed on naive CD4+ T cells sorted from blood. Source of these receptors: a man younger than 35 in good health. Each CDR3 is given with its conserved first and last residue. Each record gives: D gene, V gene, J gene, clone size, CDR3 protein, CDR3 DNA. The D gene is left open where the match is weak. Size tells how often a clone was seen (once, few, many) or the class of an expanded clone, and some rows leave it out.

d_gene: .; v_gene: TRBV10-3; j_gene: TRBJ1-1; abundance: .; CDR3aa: CATETGSNTEAFF; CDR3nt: TGTGCCACCGAGACAGGCTCAAACACTGAAGCTTTCTTT
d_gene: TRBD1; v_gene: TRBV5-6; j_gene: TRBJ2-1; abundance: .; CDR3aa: CASSFPTGGSYNEQFF; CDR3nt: TGTGCCAGCAGCTTCCCAACAGGGGGCTCCTACAATGAGCAGTTCTTC
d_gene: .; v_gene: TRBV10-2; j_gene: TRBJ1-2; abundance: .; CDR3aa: CASSEGGAGGYTF; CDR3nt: TGCGCCAGCAGTGAGGGGGGGGCGGGTGGCTACACCTTC
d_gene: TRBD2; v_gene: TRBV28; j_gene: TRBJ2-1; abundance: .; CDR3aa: CASRGTSGGLYNEQFF; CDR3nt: TGTGCCAGCAGGGGGACTAGCGGGGGACTCTACAATGAGCAGTTCTTC
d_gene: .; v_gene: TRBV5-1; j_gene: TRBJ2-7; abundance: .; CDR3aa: CASSLTGTNEQYF; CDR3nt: TGCGCCAGCAGCCTCACAGGGACAAACGAGCAGTACTTC
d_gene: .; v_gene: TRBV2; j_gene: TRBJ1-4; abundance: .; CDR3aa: CASSSRPTNEKLFF; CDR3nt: TGTGCCAGCAGTAGCCGACCAACTAATGAAAAACTGTTTTTT
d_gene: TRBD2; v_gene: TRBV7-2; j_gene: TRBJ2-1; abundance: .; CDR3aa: CASSLGLAGAFEQFF; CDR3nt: TGTGCCAGCAGCCTCGGACTAGCGGGAGCCTTTGAGCAGTTCTTC
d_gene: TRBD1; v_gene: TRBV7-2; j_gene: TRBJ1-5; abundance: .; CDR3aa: CASSLGTGNQPQHF; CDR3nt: TGTGCCAGCAGCTTAGGGACAGGGAATCAGCCCCAGCATTTT
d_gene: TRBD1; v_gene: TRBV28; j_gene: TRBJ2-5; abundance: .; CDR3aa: CASSWDRVSQYF; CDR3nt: TGTGCCAGCAGTTGGGACAGGGTGTCCCAGTACTTC
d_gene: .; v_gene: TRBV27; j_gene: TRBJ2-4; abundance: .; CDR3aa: CASSSTVYKNIQYF; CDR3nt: TGTGCCAGCAGTTCCACTGTCTACAAAAACATTCAGTACTTC
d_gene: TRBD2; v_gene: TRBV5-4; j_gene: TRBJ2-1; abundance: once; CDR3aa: CASSDGTSYYSIEQFF; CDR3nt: TGTGCCAGCAGCGACGGGACTAGTTATTATTCAATTGAGCAGTTCTTC
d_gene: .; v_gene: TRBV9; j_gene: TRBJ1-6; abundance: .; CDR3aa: CASSVAPGSSYNSPLHF; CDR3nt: TGTGCCAGCAGCGTAGCGCCAGGGAGCTCCTATAATTCACCCCTCCACTTT
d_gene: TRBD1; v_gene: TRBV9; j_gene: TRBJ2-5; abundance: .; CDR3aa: CASSRLPGGTREETQYF; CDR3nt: TGTGCCAGCAGCAGACTCCCAGGGGGCACCCGAGAAGAGACCCAGTACTTC
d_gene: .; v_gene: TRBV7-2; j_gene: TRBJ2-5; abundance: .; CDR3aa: CASSLKFAAVFKETQYF; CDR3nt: TGTGCCAGCAGCTTAAAGTTTGCGGCAGTTTTCAAAGAGACCCAGTACTTC
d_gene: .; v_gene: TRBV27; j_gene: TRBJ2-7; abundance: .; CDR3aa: CASSLRISYEQYF; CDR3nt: TGTGCCAGCAGTTTAAGAATTTCCTACGAGCAGTACTTC
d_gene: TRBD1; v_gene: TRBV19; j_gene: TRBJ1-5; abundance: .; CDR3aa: CASSGTGYSNQPQHF; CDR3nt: TGTGCCAGTTCCGGGACAGGGTATAGCAATCAGCCCCAGCATTTT
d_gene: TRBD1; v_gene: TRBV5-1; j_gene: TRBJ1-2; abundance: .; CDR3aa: CASTPTGGANYGYTF; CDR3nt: TGCGCCAGCACACCAACAGGGGGCGCTAACTATGGCTACACCTTC
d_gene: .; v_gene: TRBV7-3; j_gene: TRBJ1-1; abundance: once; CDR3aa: CASSRGENTEAFF; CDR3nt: TGTGCCAGCAGCCGGGGGGAGAACACTGAAGCTTTCTTT
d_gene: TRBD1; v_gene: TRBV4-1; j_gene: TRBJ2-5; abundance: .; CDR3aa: CASSPRTGGVQETQYF; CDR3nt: TGCGCCAGCAGCCCTCGGACAGGGGGGGTTCAAGAGACCCAGTACTTC
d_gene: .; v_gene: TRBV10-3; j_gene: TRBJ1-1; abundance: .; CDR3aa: CAITLGGEHTEAFF; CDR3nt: TGTGCCATCACCCTTGGGGGGGAGCACACTGAAGCTTTCTTT
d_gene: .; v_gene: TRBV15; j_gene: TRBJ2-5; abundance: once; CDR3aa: CATSRGVQETQYF; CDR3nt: TGTGCCACCAGCAGAGGTGTCCAAGAGACCCAGTACTTC
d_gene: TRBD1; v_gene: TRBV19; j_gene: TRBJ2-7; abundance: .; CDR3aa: CASTTGGVSYEQYF; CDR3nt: TGTGCCAGTACCACAGGGGGTGTCTCCTACGAGCAGTACTTC
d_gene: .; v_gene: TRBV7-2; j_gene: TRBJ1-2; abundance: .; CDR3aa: CASSALPGVGGYTF; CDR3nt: TGTGCCAGCAGCGCCCTGCCAGGGGTGGGGGGCTACACCTTC
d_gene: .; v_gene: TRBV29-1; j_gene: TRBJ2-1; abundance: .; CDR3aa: CSVELFRNYNEQFF; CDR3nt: TGCAGCGTTGAATTATTTAGGAACTACAATGAGCAGTTCTTC
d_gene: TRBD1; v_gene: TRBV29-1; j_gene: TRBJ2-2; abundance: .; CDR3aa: CSVTGQGPTNTGELFF; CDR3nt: TGCAGCGTAACGGGACAGGGGCCAACGAACACCGGGGAGCTGTTTTTT
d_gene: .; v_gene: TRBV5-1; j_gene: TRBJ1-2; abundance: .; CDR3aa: CASSLDSHYGYTF; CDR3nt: TGCGCCAGCAGCTTAGACAGCCACTATGGCTACACCTTC
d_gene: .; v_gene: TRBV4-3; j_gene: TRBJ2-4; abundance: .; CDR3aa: CASSQFAGRTKNIQYF; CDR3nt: TGCGCCAGCAGCCAATTTGCGGGTCGGACCAAAAACATTCAGTACTTC
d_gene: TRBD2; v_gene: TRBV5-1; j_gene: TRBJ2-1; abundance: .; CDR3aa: CASSLGLASYNEQFF; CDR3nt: TGCGCCAGCAGCTTGGGACTAGCCTCCTACAATGAGCAGTTCTTC
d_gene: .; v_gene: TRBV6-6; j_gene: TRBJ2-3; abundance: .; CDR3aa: CASSPRGAGTDTQYF; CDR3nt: TGTGCCAGCAGTCCCAGGGGGGCGGGGACAGATACGCAGTATTTT
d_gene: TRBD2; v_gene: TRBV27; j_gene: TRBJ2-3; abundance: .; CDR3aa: CASRRGGRTDTQYF; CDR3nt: TGTGCCAGCAGGAGGGGAGGGCGGACAGATACGCAGTATTTT
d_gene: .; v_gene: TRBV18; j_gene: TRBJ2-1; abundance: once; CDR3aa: CASSPFPGTNEQFF; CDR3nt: TGTGCCAGCTCACCCTTCCCGGGGACGAATGAGCAGTTCTTC
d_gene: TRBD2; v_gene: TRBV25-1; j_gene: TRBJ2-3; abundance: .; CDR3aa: CASSDQLAAPSTDTQYF; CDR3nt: TGTGCCAGCAGTGATCAACTAGCGGCCCCTAGCACAGATACGCAGTATTTT
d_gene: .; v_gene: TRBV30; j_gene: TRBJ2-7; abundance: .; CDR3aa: CAWTSSKSYEQYF; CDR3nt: TGTGCCTGGACTAGCTCAAAATCCTACGAGCAGTACTTC
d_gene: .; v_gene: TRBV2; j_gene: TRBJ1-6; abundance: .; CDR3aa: CASSLDIFGSPLHF; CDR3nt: TGTGCCAGCAGCCTGGACATTTTTGGATCACCCCTCCACTTT
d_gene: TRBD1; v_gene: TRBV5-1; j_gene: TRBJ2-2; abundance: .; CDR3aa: CASSPWTGDTGELFF; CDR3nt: TGCGCCAGCAGCCCATGGACAGGGGATACCGGGGAGCTGTTTTTT
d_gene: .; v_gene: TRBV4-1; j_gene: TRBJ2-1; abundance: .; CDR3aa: CASSPYAPSYNEQFF; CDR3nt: TGCGCCAGCAGCCCGTACGCCCCGAGCTACAATGAGCAGTTCTTC
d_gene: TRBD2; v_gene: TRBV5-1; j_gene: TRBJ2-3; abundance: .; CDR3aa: CASSLGTSGRSTDTQYF; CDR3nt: TGCGCCAGCAGCTTGGGGACTAGCGGGAGGAGCACAGATACGCAGTATTTT
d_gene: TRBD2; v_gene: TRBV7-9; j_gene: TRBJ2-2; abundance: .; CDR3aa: CASSSAPGLAGARTGELFF; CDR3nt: TGTGCCAGCAGCTCGGCCCCGGGACTAGCGGGAGCTCGGACCGGGGAGCTGTTTTTT
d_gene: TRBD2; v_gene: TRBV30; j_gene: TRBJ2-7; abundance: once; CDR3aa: CAWSGRGGTTYEQYF; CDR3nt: TGTGCCTGGAGTGGGCGGGGGGGCACTACCTACGAGCAGTACTTC
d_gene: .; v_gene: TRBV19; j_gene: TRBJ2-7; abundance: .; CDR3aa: CASSIGRSSYEQYF; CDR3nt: TGTGCCAGTAGTATAGGGCGGTCAAGCTACGAGCAGTACTTC
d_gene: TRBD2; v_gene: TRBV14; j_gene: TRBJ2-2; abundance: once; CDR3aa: CASGAGATNTGELFF; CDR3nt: TGTGCCAGCGGAGCGGGGGCTACGAACACCGGGGAGCTGTTTTTT
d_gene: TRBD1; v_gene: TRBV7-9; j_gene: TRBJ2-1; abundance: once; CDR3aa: CASSLGTGGINEQFF; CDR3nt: TGTGCCAGCAGCTTGGGGACAGGAGGAATCAATGAGCAGTTCTTC
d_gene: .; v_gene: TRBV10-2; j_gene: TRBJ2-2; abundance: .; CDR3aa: CASSESPYTGELFF; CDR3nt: TGCGCCAGCAGTGAGTCGCCCTACACCGGGGAGCTGTTTTTT
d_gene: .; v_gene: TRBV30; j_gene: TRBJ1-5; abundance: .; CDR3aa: CAWDDARGQPQHF; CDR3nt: TGTGCCTGGGACGATGCCCGGGGTCAGCCCCAGCATTTT
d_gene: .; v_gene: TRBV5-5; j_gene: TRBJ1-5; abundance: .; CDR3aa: CASSLTPGGALDQPQHF; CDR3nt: TGTGCCAGCAGCTTGACTCCGGGGGGCGCCTTGGATCAGCCCCAGCATTTT
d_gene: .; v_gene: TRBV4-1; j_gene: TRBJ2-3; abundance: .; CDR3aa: CASSQDINTQYF; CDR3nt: TGCGCCAGCAGCCAAGATATAAATACGCAGTATTTT
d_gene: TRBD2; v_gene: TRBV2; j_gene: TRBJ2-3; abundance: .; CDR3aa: CASSELAGGRGTDTQYF; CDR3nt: TGTGCCAGCAGTGAACTAGCGGGAGGGAGGGGCACAGATACGCAGTATTTT
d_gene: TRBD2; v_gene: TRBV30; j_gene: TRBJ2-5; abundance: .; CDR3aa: CAWSALRTSGKRWGQETQYF; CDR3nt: TGTGCCTGGAGTGCTCTTAGGACTAGCGGGAAACGGTGGGGCCAAGAGACCCAGTACTTC
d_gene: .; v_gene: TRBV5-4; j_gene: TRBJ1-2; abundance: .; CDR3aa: CASSLAQANAHGYTF; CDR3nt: TGTGCCAGCAGCTTGGCGCAGGCTAATGCCCATGGCTACACCTTC
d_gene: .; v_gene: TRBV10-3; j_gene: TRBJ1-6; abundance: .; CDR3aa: CAISEWGESPLHF; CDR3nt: TGTGCCATCAGTGAGTGGGGGGAGTCACCCCTCCACTTT